This T cell receptor (beta chain) was obtained from a study of a mutant IDH1 vaccine in newly diagnosed glioma. Study context: With temozolomide cycles, or 4-6 weeks after radiotherapy alone, vaccination was started.

As concerns this clone: Its antigen is undetermined.

Time point indicated: week 23, last vaccination. Vaccinated patients received 300 ug of mutant IDH1 20-mer peptide per dose, with topical imiquimod. Only in-frame clones appear in the TCRdb table, and some are missing; sequencing was by immunoSEQ multiplex PCR. The sample carries roughly 74,000 clones, around 83% recorded once. CDR3 length equals 13 residues. Germline loops: CDR1 MNHNS, CDR2 SASEGT. V lost 10 bases to trimming and J lost 3 bases, with 16 bases between them. The source is a woman aged 50 to 60 with glioma. V is TRBV6-1 and J is TRBJ2-7; a possible D gene is TRBD1 (5 bases). The specimen was PBMCs, collected from a glioma patient whose treatment included an IDH1 peptide vaccine. Here the CDR3 reads CATEGVSGYEQYF. The DNA for the CDR3 is TGTGCCACCGAAGGGGTGTCGGGCTACGAGCAGTACTTC.